This is a list of T cell receptor beta chains from one sample in a study of cytomegalovirus exposure and HLA in healthy donors. TCRdb's copy holds only in-frame clones and misses some; the assay was immunoSEQ multiplex PCR. The sample shows approximately 120,000 clones, 8% to 11% of them seen only once. The sample taken for sequencing was PBMCs. The receptors were gathered from a woman under 30 in good health and CMV-seropositive. Each CDR3 is given with its conserved first and last residue. A D gene is named only where the DNA matches it firmly. Part of the rows lack a size; the others show once, few, many or a class for expanded clones.

TRBJ2-2 | TRBD2 | NA | TRBV7-7 | TGTGCTAGCAGCCCGCTAGCTAGCGGGGGCACCGGGGAGCTGTTTTTT | CASSPLASGGTGELFF
TRBJ2-6 | NA | NA | TRBV30 | TGTGCCTCCTCCTCTGGGGCCAACGTCCTGACTTTC | CASSSGANVLTF
TRBJ2-7 | TRBD1 | NA | TRBV7-6 | TGTGCCAGCAGCCCCCGGACAGGGCTCGGCGAGCAGTACTTC | CASSPRTGLGEQYF
TRBJ2-7 | TRBD2 | NA | TRBV9 | TGTGCCAGCAGCGGAGGGGGACTAGCGTTTGGGGCCTACGAGCAGTACTTC | CASSGGGLAFGAYEQYF
TRBJ2-7 | NA | few | TRBV11-2 | TGTGCCAGCTCTCCCGGGACTCTAATGGGAGAGCAGTACTTC | CASSPGTLMGEQYF
TRBJ1-2 | NA | few | TRBV6-5 | TGTGCCAGCAGTTACTCAGGCCTTGGCGGTGGCTACACCTTC | CASSYSGLGGGYTF
TRBJ1-2 | NA | NA | TRBV11-2 | TGTGCCAGCAGCTTAGGTTCACAGTCCCGAGATGGCTACACCTTC | CASSLGSQSRDGYTF
TRBJ1-1 | NA | few | TRBV30 | TGTGCCTGGAGCCCGAAAACAGGGAGAGCTTTCTTT | CAWSPKTGRAFF
TRBJ1-5 | NA | NA | TRBV7-9 | TGTGCCAGCAGCTTAGTCGGGGGGGCTTACAATCAGCCCCAGCATTTT | CASSLVGGAYNQPQHF
TRBJ2-1 | NA | few | TRBV5-1 | TGCGCCAGCAGTACACAGGGAAGGGATGAGCAGTTCTTC | CASSTQGRDEQFF
TRBJ2-7 | NA | NA | TRBV7-3 | TGTGCCAGCAGCTTATACTCGACTATTTCGAATATCCGGCTGGAGCAGTACTTC | CASSLYSTISNIRLEQYF
TRBJ2-3 | NA | few | TRBV6-1 | TGTGCCAGCATCAAGGGGGACCACACAGATACGCAGTATTTT | CASIKGDHTDTQYF
TRBJ2-2 | NA | NA | TRBV6-1 | TGTGCCAGCAGTGCCTCAGGGGTATCCTCGATTAACACCGGGGAGCTGTTTTTT | CASSASGVSSINTGELFF
TRBJ2-5 | TRBD1 | few | TRBV12-5 | TGTGCTAGTGGTTTGGGAAGAGGGACAGGGCAAGAGACCCAGTACTTC | CASGLGRGTGQETQYF
TRBJ2-2 | NA | medium-sized | TRBV6-6 | TGTGCCAGCAGTTACGCAGACAGAAACACCGGGGAGCTGTTTTTT | CASSYADRNTGELFF
TRBJ2-1 | NA | NA | TRBV27 | TGTGCCAGCAGTTTAACTAGCCGGGGTGAGCAGTTCTTC | CASSLTSRGEQFF
TRBJ2-7 | TRBD2 | NA | TRBV2 | TGTGCCAGCAGTGAAACCCCTAGCGGGTGGGACGAGCAGTACTTC | CASSETPSGWDEQYF
TRBJ1-5 | NA | few | TRBV5-1 | TGCGCCAGCAGCGCAGGGTTTGGCAATCAGCCCCAGCATTTT | CASSAGFGNQPQHF
TRBJ2-2 | TRBD2 | NA | TRBV6-5 | TGTGCCAGCAGTCTAGCGGGAGGTGATTCCGGGGAGCTGTTTTTT | CASSLAGGDSGELFF
TRBJ2-5 | TRBD2 | few | TRBV10-1 | TGCGCCAGCGGGCTAGCGGGAGGGCGATGGGGGGAGACCCAGTACTTC | CASGLAGGRWGETQYF
TRBJ1-2 | NA | few | TRBV28 | TGTGCCAGCAGTTTCCCAGCTAACTATGGCTACACCTTC | CASSFPANYGYTF
TRBJ1-4 | NA | few | TRBV5-6 | TGTGCCAGCAGCTTGGCCAGTGGAGTACTGTTTTTT | CASSLASGVLFF
TRBJ1-1 | NA | NA | TRBV28 | TGTGCCAGCCGAAGCGGGTCATCCGCTGAAGCTTTCTTT | CASRSGSSAEAFF
TRBJ2-1 | TRBD2 | NA | TRBV7-8 | TGTGCCAGCCGACCGGGGACTAGCGGGCGTCGGGTCGATGAGCAGTTCTTC | CASRPGTSGRRVDEQFF
TRBJ1-1 | NA | NA | TRBV19 | TGTGCCAGTAGTATAGATTTAAACACTGAAGCTTTCTTT | CASSIDLNTEAFF
TRBJ2-1 | NA | NA | TRBV30 | TGTGCCTGGGGGCGGGCGGGTGAGCAGTTCTTC | CAWGRAGEQFF
TRBJ1-5 | TRBD1 | few | TRBV28 | TGTGCCAGCAGTCCGGACAGGGGGTATGGTCGCAATCAGCCCCAGCATTTT | CASSPDRGYGRNQPQHF
TRBJ2-3 | TRBD1 | many | TRBV11-3 | TGTGCCAGCAGCTTAGGACAGGGCCACACAGATACGCAGTATTTT | CASSLGQGHTDTQYF
TRBJ2-7 | TRBD2 | few | TRBV27 | TGTGCCGAACTAGCGGGAGGACCCTACGAGCAGTACTTC | CAELAGGPYEQYF
TRBJ2-2 | NA | few | TRBV13 | TGTGCCAGCAGCTTAGCTTCAGACACCGGGGAGCTGTTTTTT | CASSLASDTGELFF
TRBJ1-1 | NA | NA | TRBV6-5 | TGTGCCAGCAGTACGACGGGACTGGGAGCTTTCTTT | CASSTTGLGAFF
TRBJ2-7 | TRBD2 | few | TRBV6-1 | TGTGCCAGCAGTGGAGTAGCGGGAGGGCGCGAGCAGTACTTC | CASSGVAGGREQYF
TRBJ1-4 | NA | few | TRBV9 | TGTGCCAGCAGCGTACAGGAGGGAACTAATGAAAAACTGTTTTTT | CASSVQEGTNEKLFF
TRBJ2-7 | NA | few | TRBV11-1 | TGTGCCAGCAGCAATAGAGGCGGGCAACAGGGACATCTCTACGAGCAGTACTTC | CASSNRGGQQGHLYEQYF
TRBJ2-7 | TRBD2 | few | TRBV2 | TGTGCCAGCAGTAGATCTAGCGGGAGCCCCCACGAGCAGTACTTC | CASSRSSGSPHEQYF
TRBJ2-1 | NA | NA | TRBV29-1 | TGCAGCGTTGAAGAGGAGGACTTCTACAATGAGCAGTTCTTC | CSVEEEDFYNEQFF
TRBJ1-2 | TRBD1 | NA | TRBV5-1 | TGCGCCAGCAGCGGGATCCGGGACAGTACCTATGGCTACACCTTC | CASSGIRDSTYGYTF
TRBJ2-1 | NA | few | TRBV7-6 | TGTGCCAGCAGCTTACCGGGCTCCTACAATGAGCAGTTCTTC | CASSLPGSYNEQFF
TRBJ1-5 | TRBD1 | NA | TRBV7-9 | TGTGCCAGCAGCAACACGACAGGGAATCAGCCCCAGCATTTT | CASSNTTGNQPQHF
TRBJ2-3 | NA | NA | TRBV11-3 | NA | CASSLVAGGAYF
TRBJ2-7 | NA | NA | TRBV2 | TGTGCCAGCAGTGAATACGGCTACGAGCAGTACTTC | CASSEYGYEQYF
TRBJ2-3 | NA | few | TRBV28 | TGTGCCAGCAGCCAGAGTACAGGGTACCGCACAGATACGCAGTATTTT | CASSQSTGYRTDTQYF
TRBJ1-4 | NA | NA | TRBV29-1 | TGCAGCGTTCGAACTAGGGCGACTAATGAAAAACTGTTTTTT | CSVRTRATNEKLFF
TRBJ1-2 | NA | NA | TRBV2 | TGTGCCAGCAGCCTACAACAGGGACCTAACTATGGCTACACCTTC | CASSLQQGPNYGYTF
TRBJ2-7 | TRBD2 | NA | TRBV4-1 | TGCGCCAGCAGCCAAGATCCTAGCGGGAGGAGGTACGAGCAGTACTTC | CASSQDPSGRRYEQYF
TRBJ2-7 | TRBD2 | few | TRBV6-1 | TGTGCCAGCAGTGAAGCTGGGACTAGCGGGAGGCTCTACGAGCAGTACTTC | CASSEAGTSGRLYEQYF
TRBJ2-1 | NA | NA | TRBV7-7 | TGTGCTAGCAGCTTAGCGCGGGGTAGCTCCAATGAGCAGTTCTTC | CASSLARGSSNEQFF
TRBJ2-1 | TRBD2 | few | TRBV5-6 | TGTGCCAGCAGCTTGGTGCGGGCTAGACTAGCGGAGCAGTTCTTC | CASSLVRARLAEQFF
TRBJ2-7 | TRBD1 | few | TRBV7-6 | TGTGCCAGCAGCTCTCCGGGACAGGGATCCTACGAGCAGTACTTC | CASSSPGQGSYEQYF
TRBJ1-2 | NA | NA | TRBV6-1 | TGTGCCAGCAGTGAAGGGAGGAGCTATGGCTACACCTTC | CASSEGRSYGYTF
TRBJ1-5 | TRBD1 | NA | TRBV30 | TGTGCCTGGAGTTTAGGGACAGGGTTCGGCAATCAGCCCCAGCATTTT | CAWSLGTGFGNQPQHF
TRBJ1-1 | TRBD1 | few | TRBV28 | TGTGCCACCCAACCGAGGGGACAGGAGGGGGATCGCGGAGCTTTCTTT | CATQPRGQEGDRGAFF